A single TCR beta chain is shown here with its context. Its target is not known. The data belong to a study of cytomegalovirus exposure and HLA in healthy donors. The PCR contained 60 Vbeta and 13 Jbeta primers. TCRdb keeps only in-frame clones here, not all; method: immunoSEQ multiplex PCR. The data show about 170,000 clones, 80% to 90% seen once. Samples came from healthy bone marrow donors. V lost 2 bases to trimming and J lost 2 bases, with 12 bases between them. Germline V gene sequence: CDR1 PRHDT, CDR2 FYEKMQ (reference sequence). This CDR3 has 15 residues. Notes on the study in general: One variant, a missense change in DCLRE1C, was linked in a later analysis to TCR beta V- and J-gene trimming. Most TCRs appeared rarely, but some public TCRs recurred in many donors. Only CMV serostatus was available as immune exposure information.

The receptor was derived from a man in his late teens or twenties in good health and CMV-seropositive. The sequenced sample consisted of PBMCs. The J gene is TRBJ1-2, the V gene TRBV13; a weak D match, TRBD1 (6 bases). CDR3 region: CASSLNRQGNYGYTF. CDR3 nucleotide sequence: TGTGCCAGCAGCTTAAATAGGCAGGGGAACTATGGCTACACCTTC.